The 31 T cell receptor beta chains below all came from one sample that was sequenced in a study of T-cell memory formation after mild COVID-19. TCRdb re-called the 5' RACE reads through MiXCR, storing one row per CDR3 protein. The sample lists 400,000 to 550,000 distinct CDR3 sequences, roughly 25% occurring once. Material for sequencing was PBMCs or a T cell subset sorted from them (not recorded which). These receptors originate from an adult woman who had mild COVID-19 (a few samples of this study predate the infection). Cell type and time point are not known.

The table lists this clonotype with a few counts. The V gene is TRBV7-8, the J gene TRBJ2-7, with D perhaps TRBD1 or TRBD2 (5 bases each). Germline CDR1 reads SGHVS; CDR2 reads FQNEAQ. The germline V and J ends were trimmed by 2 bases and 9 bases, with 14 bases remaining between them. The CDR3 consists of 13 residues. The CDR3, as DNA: TGTGCCAGCAGCTTATCGGGACCAGCCCGGCAGTACTTC. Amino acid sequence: CASSLSGPARQYF.

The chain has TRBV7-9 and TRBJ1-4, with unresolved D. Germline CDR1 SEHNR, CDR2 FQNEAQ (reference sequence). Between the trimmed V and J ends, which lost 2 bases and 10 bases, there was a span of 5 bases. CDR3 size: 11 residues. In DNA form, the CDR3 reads TGTGCCAGCAGCTTATATGGAAAACTGTTTTTT. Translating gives CASSLYGKLFF.

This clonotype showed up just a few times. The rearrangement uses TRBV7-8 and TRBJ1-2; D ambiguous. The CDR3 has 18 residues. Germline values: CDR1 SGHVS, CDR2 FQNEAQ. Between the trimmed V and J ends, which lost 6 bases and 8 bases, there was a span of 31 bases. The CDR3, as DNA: TGTGCCAGCAGTCGAACGACGACCCAGCAGTTGGGGTCGGAAGGCTACACCTTC. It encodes CASSRTTTQQLGSEGYTF.

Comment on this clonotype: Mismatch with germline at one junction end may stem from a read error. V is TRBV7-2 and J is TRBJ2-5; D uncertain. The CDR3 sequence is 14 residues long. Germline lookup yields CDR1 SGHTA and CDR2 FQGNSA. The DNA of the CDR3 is TGTTCCAGCAGCTCAAAGGCCCTTGGAGAGACCCAGTACTTC. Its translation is CSSSSKALGETQYF. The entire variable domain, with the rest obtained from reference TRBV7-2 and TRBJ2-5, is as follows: GAGVSQSPSNKVTEKGKDVELRCDPISGHTALYWYRQSLGQGLEFLIYFQGNSAPDKSGLPSDRFSAERTGGSVSTLTIQRTQQEDSAVYLCSSSSKALGETQYFGPGTRLLVL.

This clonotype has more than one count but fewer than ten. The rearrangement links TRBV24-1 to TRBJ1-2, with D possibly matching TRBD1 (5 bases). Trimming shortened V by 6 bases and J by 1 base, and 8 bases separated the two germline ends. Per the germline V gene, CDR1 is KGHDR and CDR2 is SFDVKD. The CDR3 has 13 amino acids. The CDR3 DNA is TGTGCCACCAGTCCGGACAATAACTATGGCTACACCTTC. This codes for CATSPDNNYGYTF.

The DNA for the CDR3 is TGCAGTGCTAGAGCGCAGGGGGCGCGAGGGGCCAACGTCCTGACTTTC. This codes for CSARAQGARGANVLTF. The rearrangement uses TRBV20-1 and TRBJ2-6; 8 bases fit TRBD1. With V trimmed by 1 base and J by 4 bases, 6 bases remained unmatched. The CDR3 length is 16 residues. The germline V gene has CDR1 DFQATT and CDR2 SNEGSKA (reference sequence).

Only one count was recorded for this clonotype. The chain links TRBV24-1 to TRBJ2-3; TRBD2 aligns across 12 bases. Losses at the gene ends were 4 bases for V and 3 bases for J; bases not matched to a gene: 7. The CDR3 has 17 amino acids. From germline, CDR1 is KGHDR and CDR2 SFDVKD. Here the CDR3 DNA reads TGTGCCACCAGTGAGGGGACTAGCGGGTGGACTACAGATACGCAGTATTTT. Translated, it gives CATSEGTSGWTTDTQYF.

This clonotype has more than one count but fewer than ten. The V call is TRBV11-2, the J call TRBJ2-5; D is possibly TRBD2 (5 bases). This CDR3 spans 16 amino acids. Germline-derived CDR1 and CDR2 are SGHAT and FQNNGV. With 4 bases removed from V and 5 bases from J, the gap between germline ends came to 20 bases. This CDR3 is CASSSPGSPRWETQYF. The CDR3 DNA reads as TGTGCCAGCAGCTCCCCGGGATCCCCAAGGTGGGAGACCCAGTACTTC.

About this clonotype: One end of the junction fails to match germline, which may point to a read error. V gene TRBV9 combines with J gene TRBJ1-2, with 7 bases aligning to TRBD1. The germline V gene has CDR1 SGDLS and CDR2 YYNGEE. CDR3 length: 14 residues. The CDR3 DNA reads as TGTGCCCGCAGCTCGAGGGGGCCAGGAAATGGCTACACCTTC. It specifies CARSSRGPGNGYTF.

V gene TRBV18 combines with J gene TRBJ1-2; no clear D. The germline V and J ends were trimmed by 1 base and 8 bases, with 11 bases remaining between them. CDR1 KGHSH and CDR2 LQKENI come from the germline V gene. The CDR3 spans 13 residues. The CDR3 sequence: CASSPLDVGGYTF. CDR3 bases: TGTGCCAGCTCACCACTGGATGTCGGGGGCTACACCTTC.

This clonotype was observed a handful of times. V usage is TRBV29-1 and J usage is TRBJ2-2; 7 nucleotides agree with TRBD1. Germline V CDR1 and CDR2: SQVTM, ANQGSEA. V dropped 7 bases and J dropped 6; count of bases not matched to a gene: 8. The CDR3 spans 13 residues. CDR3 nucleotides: TGCAGCGCAACCAGGGGGTTCGCCGGGGAGCTGTTTTTT. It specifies CSATRGFAGELFF.

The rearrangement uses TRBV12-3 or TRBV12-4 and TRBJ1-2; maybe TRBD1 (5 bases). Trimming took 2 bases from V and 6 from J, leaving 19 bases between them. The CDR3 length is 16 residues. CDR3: CASSLFAEDTGDGYTF. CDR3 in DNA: TGTGCCAGCAGTTTATTCGCCGAGGACACAGGAGATGGCTACACCTTC.

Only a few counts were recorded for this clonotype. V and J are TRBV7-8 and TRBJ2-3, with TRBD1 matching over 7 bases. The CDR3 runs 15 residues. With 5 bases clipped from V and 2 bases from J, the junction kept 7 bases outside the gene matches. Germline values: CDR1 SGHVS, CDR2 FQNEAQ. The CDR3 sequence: CASSARQGPTDTQYF. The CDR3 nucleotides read TGTGCCAGCAGCGCGAGACAGGGTCCCACAGATACGCAGTATTTT.

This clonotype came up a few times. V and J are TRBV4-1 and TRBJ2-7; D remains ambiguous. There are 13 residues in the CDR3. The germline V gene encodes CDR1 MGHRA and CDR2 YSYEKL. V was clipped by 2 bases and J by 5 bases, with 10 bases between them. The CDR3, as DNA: TGCGCCAGCAGCCAACTTCCCCCGGACGAGCAGTACTTC. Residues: CASSQLPPDEQYF.

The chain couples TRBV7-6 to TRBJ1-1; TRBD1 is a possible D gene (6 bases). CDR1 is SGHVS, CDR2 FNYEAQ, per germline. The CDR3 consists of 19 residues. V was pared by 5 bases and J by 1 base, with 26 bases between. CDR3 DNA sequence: TGTGCCAGCAGCCTCAAGACAGGCTTGACCGCCTTTTCGAACACTGAAGCTTTCTTT. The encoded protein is CASSLKTGLTAFSNTEAFF.

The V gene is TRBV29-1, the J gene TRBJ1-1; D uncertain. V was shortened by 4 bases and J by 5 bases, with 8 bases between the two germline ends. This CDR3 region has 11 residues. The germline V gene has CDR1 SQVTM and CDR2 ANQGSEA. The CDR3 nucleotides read TGCAGCGTTGGCCCTAATACTGAAGCTTTCTTT. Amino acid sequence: CSVGPNTEAFF.

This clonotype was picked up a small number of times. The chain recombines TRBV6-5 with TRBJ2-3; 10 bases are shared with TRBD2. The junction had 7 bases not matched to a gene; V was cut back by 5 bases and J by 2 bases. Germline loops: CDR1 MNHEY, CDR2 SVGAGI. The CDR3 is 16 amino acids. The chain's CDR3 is CASSQTLAGTTDTQYF. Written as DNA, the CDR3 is TGTGCCAGCAGTCAGACACTAGCGGGAACCACAGATACGCAGTATTTT.

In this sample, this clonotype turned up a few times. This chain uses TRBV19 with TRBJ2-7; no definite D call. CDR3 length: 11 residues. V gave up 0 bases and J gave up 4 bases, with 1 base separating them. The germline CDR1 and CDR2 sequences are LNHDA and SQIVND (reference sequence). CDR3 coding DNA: TGTGCCAGTAGTATAGATTACGAGCAGTACTTC. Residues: CASSIDYEQYF.

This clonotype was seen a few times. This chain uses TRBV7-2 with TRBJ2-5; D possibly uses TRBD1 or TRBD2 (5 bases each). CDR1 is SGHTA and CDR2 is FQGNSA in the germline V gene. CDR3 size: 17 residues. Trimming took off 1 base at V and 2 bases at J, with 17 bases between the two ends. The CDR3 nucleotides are TGTGCCAGCAGCTTAGATCCTCCTGGGGGATGGCAAGAGACCCAGTACTTC. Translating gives CASSLDPPGGWQETQYF.

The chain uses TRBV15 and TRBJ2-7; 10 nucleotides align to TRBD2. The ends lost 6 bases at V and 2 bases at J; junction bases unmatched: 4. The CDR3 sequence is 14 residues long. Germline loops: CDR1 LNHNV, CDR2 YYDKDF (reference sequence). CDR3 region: CATSQRGGAYEQYF. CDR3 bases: TGTGCCACCAGTCAGCGGGGGGGCGCCTACGAGCAGTACTTC.

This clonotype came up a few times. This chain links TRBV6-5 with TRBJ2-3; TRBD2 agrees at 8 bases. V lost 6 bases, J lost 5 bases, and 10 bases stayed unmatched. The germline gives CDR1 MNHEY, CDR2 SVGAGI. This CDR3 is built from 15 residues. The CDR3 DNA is TGTGCCAGCAGACTTTCGGGGGGGCCCCGAGATACGCAGTATTTT. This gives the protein CASRLSGGPRDTQYF.

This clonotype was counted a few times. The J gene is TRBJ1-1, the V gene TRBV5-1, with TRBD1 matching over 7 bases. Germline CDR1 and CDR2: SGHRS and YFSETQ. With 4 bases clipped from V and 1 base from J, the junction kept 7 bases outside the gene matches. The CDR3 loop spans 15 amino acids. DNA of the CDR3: TGCGCCAGCAGCCCCAAGGGACAGCAGAACACTGAAGCTTTCTTT. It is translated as CASSPKGQQNTEAFF.

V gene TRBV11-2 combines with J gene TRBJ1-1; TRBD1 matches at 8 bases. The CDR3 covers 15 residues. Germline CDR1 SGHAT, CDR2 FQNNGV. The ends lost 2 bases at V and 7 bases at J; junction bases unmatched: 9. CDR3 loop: CASSLNAGGGDEAFF. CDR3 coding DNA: TGTGCCAGCAGCTTAAATGCAGGGGGCGGCGATGAAGCTTTCTTT.

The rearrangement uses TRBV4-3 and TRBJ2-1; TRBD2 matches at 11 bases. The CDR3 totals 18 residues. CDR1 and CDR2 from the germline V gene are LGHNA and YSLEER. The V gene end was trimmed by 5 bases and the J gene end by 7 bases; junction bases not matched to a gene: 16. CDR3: CASSFSRGTSGRKNEQFF. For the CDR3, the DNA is TGCGCCAGCAGCTTTTCTCGGGGGACTAGCGGAAGAAAGAATGAGCAGTTCTTC.

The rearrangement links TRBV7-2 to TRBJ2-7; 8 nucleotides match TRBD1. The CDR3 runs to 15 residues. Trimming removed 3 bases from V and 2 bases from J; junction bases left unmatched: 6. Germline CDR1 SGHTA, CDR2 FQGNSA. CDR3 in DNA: TGTGCCAGCAGCTTCGATCCGGGACAGGCCTACGAGCAGTACTTC. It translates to CASSFDPGQAYEQYF.

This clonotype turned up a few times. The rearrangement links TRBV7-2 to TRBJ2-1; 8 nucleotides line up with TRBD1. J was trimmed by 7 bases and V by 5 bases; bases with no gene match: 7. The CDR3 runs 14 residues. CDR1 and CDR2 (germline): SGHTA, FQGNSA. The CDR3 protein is CASSARTGTNEQFF. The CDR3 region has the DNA TGTGCCAGCAGCGCCCGGACAGGGACTAATGAGCAGTTCTTC.

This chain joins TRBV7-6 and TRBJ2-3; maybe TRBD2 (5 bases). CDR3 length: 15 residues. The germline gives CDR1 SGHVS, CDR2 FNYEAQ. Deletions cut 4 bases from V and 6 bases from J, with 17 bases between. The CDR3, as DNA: TGTGCCAGCAGCTCACGTCCCCGGGGAATGGATACGCAGTATTTT. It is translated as CASSSRPRGMDTQYF.

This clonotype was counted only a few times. The CDR3 nucleotides read TGCGCCAGCAGCTTGGCGGCAGGGGATGGCTACACCTTC. It yields the protein CASSLAAGDGYTF. This chain connects TRBV5-1 to TRBJ1-2; tentative D call: TRBD1 (6 bases). There are 13 residues in the CDR3. The germline gives CDR1 SGHRS, CDR2 YFSETQ. Trimming took 0 bases from V and 6 from J, leaving 9 bases between them.

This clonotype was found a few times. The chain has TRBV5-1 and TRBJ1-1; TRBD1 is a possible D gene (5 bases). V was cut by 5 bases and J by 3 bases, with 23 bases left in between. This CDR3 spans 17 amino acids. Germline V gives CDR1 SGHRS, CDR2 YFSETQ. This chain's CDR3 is CASSRRGTGSFDTEAFF. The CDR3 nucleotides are TGCGCCAGCAGTCGGAGGGGAACCGGTTCATTCGACACTGAAGCTTTCTTT.

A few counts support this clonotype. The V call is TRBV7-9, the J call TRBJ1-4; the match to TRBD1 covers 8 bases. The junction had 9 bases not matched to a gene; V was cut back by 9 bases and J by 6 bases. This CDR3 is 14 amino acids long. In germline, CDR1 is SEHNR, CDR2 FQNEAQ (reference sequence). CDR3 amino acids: CASLLTGVDEKLFF. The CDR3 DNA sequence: TGTGCCAGTCTGCTGACAGGGGTTGATGAAAAACTGTTTTTT.

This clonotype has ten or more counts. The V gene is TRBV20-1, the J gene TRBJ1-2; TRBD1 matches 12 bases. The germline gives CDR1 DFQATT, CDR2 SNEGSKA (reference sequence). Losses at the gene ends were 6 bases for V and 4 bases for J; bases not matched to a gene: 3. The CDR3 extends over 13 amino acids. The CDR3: CSAGTGGAYGYTF. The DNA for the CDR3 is TGCAGTGCCGGGACAGGGGGCGCCTATGGCTACACCTTC.